This note documents a single T cell receptor (beta chain) sequence. This clonotype was observed at least ten times. Its target antigen remains unknown. No base quality values were provided; no much bigger clone lies one nucleotide off. This sample was sequenced with an Illumina NovaSeq 6000. TCR cDNA was synthesized by 5'RACE template switching, through which a universal primer site and unique molecular identifiers were introduced. Priming for cDNA synthesis came from both the TCR alpha and TCR beta constant segments. Library amplification involved two PCR steps, and the second step added sample barcodes and sequencing adapters. Sequencing of the libraries was done on either Illumina HiSeq 2500 (2x100 bp) or NovaSeq (2x150 bp). The study's own analysis went as follows. MIGEC was used to demultiplex reads and collapse the reads into UMI consensus sequences, and MiXCR was used for V(D)J alignment. Using edgeR on replicate PBMC samples, clonotypes were called vaccine-responding if FDR was below 0.01 and the log2 fold change was above 5 up to day 15. Each bulk clonotype received a CD4 or CD8 identity based on whether the sequenced CD4 or CD8 repertoire contained that clonotype at higher abundance. In-frame beta chains were kept once TCRdb had trimmed the public reads at Q25 with fastp and called clones with MiXCR. A single entry per CDR3 protein holds the most common genes and DNA from its merged rows. The V and J calls come from TCRdb's annotation, not from the publication. A total of approximately 250,000 distinct CDR3 sequences appear in this sample, roughly 5.2% of them only once. In total, the top ten clones hold about 3.5% of the sample.

This sample stems from a study of T cells after yellow fever vaccination (dated by TCRdb to between 2018 and 2020). General notes on the study: The SMART-Seq v4 Ultra Low Input RNA kit was used to prepare libraries from fractions with low cell numbers. Blood was collected at multiple timepoints before and after primary and secondary immunization, and bulk PBMC replicates and cell subsets were isolated. Bulk TCR alpha and beta repertoires were sequenced longitudinally to track T-cell clones before and after primary and booster YFV17D yellow fever vaccination. Two healthy male donors, one aged 18 to 29 and one aged 30 to 39 years, made up the cohort. Study-wide conclusions, independent of this receptor: Compared with the primary T-cell response, the secondary T-cell response was faster but weaker, reaching its peak on day 5 rather than on day 15. A small fraction of clonotypes showed up in both the CD4 and CD8 compartments, probably as a result of convergent recombination. Because only a couple of donors were included in the study, the extent to which the findings can be generalized is limited. FACS-sorted repertoires could contain abundant contaminating clonotypes from the bulk population, so computational filtering was required. Most clones expanded after primary vaccination (almost 97% of CD4 and over 80% of CD8) were re-detected after the booster, suggesting that broad memory maintenance occurred.

The treatment or condition label, read with the paper, signifies: live attenuated yellow fever vaccine strain. A standard Ficoll-Paque protocol was used to isolate PBMCs from peripheral blood. CD4 and CD8 T-cell fractions were isolated with Dynabeads CD4 and CD8 positive selection kits. TriZol was used to extract RNA from bulk PBMCs, CD4 and CD8 fractions, and dextramer-positive and dextramer-negative fractions. The TCR originated in a man between 18 and 35 years old who received the YFV17D yellow fever vaccine. Here the sequenced sample was CD4+ T cells sorted from PBMCs, taken on the day of the yellow fever booster vaccination.

The CDR3 in this case is CASSATSGGAVEQYF. The bases read TGTGCCAGCAGCGCGACTAGCGGGGGGGCCGTCGAGCAGTACTTC. This receptor chain uses TRBV7-6 and TRBJ2-7; 14 bases in the junction line up with TRBD2. The CDR3 numbers 15 residues from cysteine through phenylalanine. CDR3 DNA only is kept here, 45 bases in frame from base 1. V and J are trimmed by 5 bases and 6 bases, and the gene matches miss 6 bases of the junction. CDR1 SGHVS and CDR2 FNYEAQ are derived from the germline V gene.